The following is a T cell receptor (beta chain) sequence with its context. The antigen is unknown. The CDR3 totals 17 residues. V shed 4 bases and J 2 bases; nucleotides not matched to a gene: 10. Germline-derived CDR1 and CDR2 are LGHNA and YSLEER. These data originate in a study of blood T cells in healthy people across ages. Findings of the study overall: Relative to aged donors, long-lived donors carried more naive CD4+ cells and displayed higher diversity. While age rose, TCR beta diversity per million T cells dropped in a roughly linear way.

A second about 7 to 11 cycle PCR used barcoded and J-beta primers. TCRdb reanalysed the 5' RACE reads using MiXCR and keeps one entry per CDR3 protein. The sample records approximately 850,000 distinct CDR3 sequences, more than 40% being singletons. There were healthy Caucasian individuals from Russia, aged roughly 6 to 90, serving as donors. The draw of peripheral blood yielded ten milliliters from each donor. This chain connects TRBV4-3 to TRBJ2-3, with TRBD2 matching over 9 bases. Source material: blood. This TCR was sampled from a man between 60 and 75 years old in good health. The CDR3 sequence is CASSLTWAGGVTDTQYF. The CDR3 DNA follows: TGCGCCAGCAGCCTTACCTGGGCGGGGGGGGTCACAGATACGCAGTATTTT.